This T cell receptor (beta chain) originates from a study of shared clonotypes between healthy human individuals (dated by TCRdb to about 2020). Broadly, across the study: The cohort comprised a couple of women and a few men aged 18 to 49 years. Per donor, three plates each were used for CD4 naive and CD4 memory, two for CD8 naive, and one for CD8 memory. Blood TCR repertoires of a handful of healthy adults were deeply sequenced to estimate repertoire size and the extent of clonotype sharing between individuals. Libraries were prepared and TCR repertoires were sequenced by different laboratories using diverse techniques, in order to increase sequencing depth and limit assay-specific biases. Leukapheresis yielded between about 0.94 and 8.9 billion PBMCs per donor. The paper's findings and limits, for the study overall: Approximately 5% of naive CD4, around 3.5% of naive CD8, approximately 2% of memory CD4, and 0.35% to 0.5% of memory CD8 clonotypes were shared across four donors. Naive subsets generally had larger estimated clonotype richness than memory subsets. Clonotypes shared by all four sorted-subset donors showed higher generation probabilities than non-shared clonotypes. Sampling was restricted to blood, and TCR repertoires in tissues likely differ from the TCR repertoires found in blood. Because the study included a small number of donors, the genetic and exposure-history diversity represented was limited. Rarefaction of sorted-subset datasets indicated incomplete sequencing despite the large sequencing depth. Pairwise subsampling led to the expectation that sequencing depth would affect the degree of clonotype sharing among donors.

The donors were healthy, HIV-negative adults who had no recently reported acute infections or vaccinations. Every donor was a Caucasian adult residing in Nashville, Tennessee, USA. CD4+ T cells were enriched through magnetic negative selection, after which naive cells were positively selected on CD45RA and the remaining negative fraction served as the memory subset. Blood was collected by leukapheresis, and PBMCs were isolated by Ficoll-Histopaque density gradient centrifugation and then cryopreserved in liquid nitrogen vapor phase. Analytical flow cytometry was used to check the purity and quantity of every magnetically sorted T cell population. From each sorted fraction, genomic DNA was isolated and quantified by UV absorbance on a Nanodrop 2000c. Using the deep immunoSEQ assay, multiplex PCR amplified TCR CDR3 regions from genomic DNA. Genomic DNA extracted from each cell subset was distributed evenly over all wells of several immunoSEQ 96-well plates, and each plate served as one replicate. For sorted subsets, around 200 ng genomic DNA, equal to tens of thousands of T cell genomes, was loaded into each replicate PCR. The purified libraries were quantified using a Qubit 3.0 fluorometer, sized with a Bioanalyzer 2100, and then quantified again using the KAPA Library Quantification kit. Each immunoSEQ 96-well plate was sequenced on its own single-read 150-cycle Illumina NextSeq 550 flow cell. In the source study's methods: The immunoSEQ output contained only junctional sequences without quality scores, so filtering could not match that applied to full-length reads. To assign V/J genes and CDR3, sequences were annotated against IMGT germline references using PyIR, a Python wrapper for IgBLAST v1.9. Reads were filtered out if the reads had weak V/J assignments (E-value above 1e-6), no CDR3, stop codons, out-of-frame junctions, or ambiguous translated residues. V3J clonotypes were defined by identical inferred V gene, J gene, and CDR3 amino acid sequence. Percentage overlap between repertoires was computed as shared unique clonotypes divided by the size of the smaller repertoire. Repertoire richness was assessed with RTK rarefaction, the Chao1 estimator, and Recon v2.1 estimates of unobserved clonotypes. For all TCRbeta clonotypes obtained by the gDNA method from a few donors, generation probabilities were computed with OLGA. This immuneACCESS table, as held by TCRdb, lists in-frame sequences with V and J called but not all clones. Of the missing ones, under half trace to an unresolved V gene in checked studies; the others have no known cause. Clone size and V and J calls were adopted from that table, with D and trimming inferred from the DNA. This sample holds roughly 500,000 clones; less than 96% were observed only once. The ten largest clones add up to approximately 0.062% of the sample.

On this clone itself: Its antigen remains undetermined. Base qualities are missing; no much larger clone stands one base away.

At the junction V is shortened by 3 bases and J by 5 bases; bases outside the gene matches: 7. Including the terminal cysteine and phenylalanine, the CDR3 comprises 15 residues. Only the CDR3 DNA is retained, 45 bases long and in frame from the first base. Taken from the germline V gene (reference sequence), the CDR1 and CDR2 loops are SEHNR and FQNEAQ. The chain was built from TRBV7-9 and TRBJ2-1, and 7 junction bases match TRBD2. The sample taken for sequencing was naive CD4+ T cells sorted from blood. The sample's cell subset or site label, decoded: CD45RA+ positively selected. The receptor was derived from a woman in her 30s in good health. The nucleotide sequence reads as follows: TGTGCCAGCAGCTTGTTTGGGGGGGAAGACAATGAGCAGTTCTTC. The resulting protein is CASSLFGGEDNEQFF.